One and the same sample provided the 25 T cell receptor gamma chains below, sequenced in a study of γδ T cells in repeated Plasmodium falciparum infection. Bulk repertoires came from Vgamma9/Vdelta2+ or Vdelta2-negative gammadelta T cells flow-sorted from PBMC. TCRdb reran clone calling via CATT on the multiplex PCR reads. This table has more than 12,000 gamma-chain clones, 1.5% to 2% appearing once. Sequencing was performed on gamma-delta T cells from blood. These receptor sequences come from a pool of human donors (malaria-infected and uninfected, not separated).

In regard to this clone: With only one base between it and a far larger clone, this is likely a read error. Other nucleotide sequences from this sample produce the same CDR3. V gene TRGV9 combines with J gene TRGJ1 or TRGJ2. The J gene was not available in TCRdb and was assigned here by matching the DNA to germline segments. The trim removed 5 bases at V and 0 bases at J, leaving 16 bases unmatched. Germline V gives CDR1 GITISATS, CDR2 ISYDGTV (reference sequence). The CDR3 covers 17 residues. The CDR3, as DNA: TGTGCCTTGTGGGTTACTTTGGCGGTCACGAATTATTATAAGAAACTCTTT. It is translated as CALWVTLAVTNYYKKLF.

This clone was observed many times. The protein in TCRdb stems from a much larger clone and differs at residue 8 from this DNA's translation, likely a read error; here the protein is translated from the DNA. CDR3 in DNA: TGTGCCTTGTGGGAGGTGCAAATTTCGGAACTCTTT. Translation: CALWEVQISELF. The J gene has no call, while the V gene is TRGV9. This CDR3 region has 12 residues. From germline, CDR1 is GITISATS and CDR2 ISYDGTV (reference sequence).

Sample share makes this clone medium-sized. Distinct nucleotide sequences in the sample also encode this CDR3. The J gene is TRGJ1 or TRGJ2, the V gene TRGV9. V was pared by 3 bases and J by 0 bases, with 8 bases of the junction left unmatched. CDR1 and CDR2 (germline): GITISATS, ISYDGTV (reference sequence). CDR3 length: 15 residues. In DNA, the CDR3 is TGTGCCTTGTGGGAGCCCGCCTTGAATTATTATAAGAAACTCTTT. This sequence encodes CALWEPALNYYKKLF.

In its sample, this clone is medium-sized. Other DNA sequences in this sample translate to the same CDR3. CDR3 DNA sequence: TGTGCCACCTGGACCAATTGGTTCAAGATATTT. It yields the protein CATWTNWFKIF. V and J are TRGV8 and TRGJP1. V shed 6 bases, J shed 10 bases, and the junction held 5 bases outside the gene matches. Germline V gene sequence: CDR1 VENAVY, CDR2 YDSYNSRV. The CDR3 length is 11 residues.

Only a few counts were recorded for this clone. The protein that TCRdb holds for this DNA derives from a much larger clone and differs from the translated DNA at residue 10, which likely indicates a read error; the protein shown here is translated from the DNA. The rearrangement links TRGV9 to TRGJ1 or TRGJ2. CDR1 GITISATS and CDR2 ISYDGTV come from the germline V gene (reference sequence). V shed 0 bases and J 11 bases; nucleotides not matched to a gene: 10. This CDR3 is 13 amino acids long. The CDR3 is CALWEVHRYEKLF. CDR3 coding DNA: TGTGCCTTGTGGGAGGTGCACCGGTATGAGAAACTCTTT.

Ten or more counts support this clone. The TCRdb protein, from a much larger clone, departs from this DNA's translation at residue 4, likely by read error; the protein shown derives from the DNA. V usage is TRGV9 and J usage is TRGJP. CDR1 GITISATS and CDR2 ISYDGTV come from the germline V gene (reference sequence). CDR3 length: 16 amino acids. The CDR3: CALREEQELGKKIKVF. CDR3 coding DNA: TGTGCCTTGCGGGAGGAACAAGAGTTGGGCAAAAAAATCAAGGTATTT.

This clone has ten or more counts. TCRdb records a much larger clone's protein for this DNA, with a difference at residue 5 that likely arises from a read error; the protein given is the translation of the DNA. CDR3 bases: TGTGCCTTGTGGGGGGTGGAGGATAAGAAACTCTTT. As protein: CALWGVEDKKLF. The chain is built from TRGV9 and TRGJ1 or TRGJ2. From germline, CDR1 is GITISATS and CDR2 ISYDGTV (reference sequence). The CDR3 sequence is 12 residues long.

This clone was seen only a few times. The TCRdb protein, from a much larger clone, departs from this DNA's translation at residue 6, likely by read error; the protein shown derives from the DNA. CDR3 bases: TGTGCCACCTGGGACGATGTTCTGAATTATTATAAGAAACTCTTT. Amino acids: CATWDDVLNYYKKLF. The gene calls are TRGV2 and TRGJ1 or TRGJ2. TCRdb carries no J gene annotation; the J gene was assigned here by matching the DNA with germline. Germline lookup yields CDR1 EGSNGY and CDR2 YDSYNSKV. With V trimmed by 2 bases and J by 0 bases, 7 bases remained unmatched. The CDR3 loop spans 15 amino acids.

Concerning this clone: A far more abundant clone sits one base away, making this likely a read error. Other DNA sequences in this specimen translate into the identical CDR3. The gene calls are TRGV9 and TRGJ1 or TRGJ2. V lost 1 base to trimming and J lost 7 bases; unmatched junction nucleotides: 4. This CDR3 is 12 amino acids long. Germline lookup yields CDR1 GITISATS and CDR2 ISYDGTV (reference sequence). The CDR3: CALWEVPYKKLF. As DNA, the CDR3 is TGTGCCTTGTGGGAGGTCCCATATAAGAAACTCTTT.

Worth noting for this clone: The protein held in TCRdb is that of a much larger clone and does not match this DNA's translation at residue 8, likely because of a read error; the protein shown is translated from the DNA. CDR3 protein: CATWERNHKKLF. The CDR3 DNA reads as TGTGCCACCTGGGAGCGGAATCATAAGAAACTCTTT. V is TRGV4 and J is TRGJ1 or TRGJ2. No J gene is reported in TCRdb; it was inferred here by comparing the DNA with germline. The ends lost 4 bases at V and 8 bases at J; junction bases unmatched: 8. CDR3 length: 12 amino acids. CDR1 EGSTGY and CDR2 YDSYTSSV come from the germline V gene.

This clone was seen a handful of times. This likely traces to a read error, being one base from a far larger clone. Because the CDR3's place on the DNA is in doubt, the DNA is left out and the CDR3 is given as listed by TCRdb. The V gene is TRGV2; the J gene was not called. The CDR3 spans 32 amino acids, including both terminal residues. Germline V gene lookup returns CDR1 EGSNGY and CDR2 YDSYNSKV. The CDR3 reads CATWDGPIGIRNSLAVEQHWLSQVSIGRIQHF.

This clone was seen at least ten times. The junction and the germline gene differ at one end; a read error may be behind it. This chain connects TRGV9 to TRGJ1 or TRGJ2. CDR1 GITISATS and CDR2 ISYDGTV come from the germline V gene (reference sequence). This CDR3 contains 13 residues. The CDR3 region has the DNA TGTGCCTTGTGGGACCCGAATTATTATGAGAAACTCTTT. Protein sequence: CALWDPNYYEKLF.

There are a few counts of this clone. TCRdb assigns this DNA the protein of a much larger clone, which departs from its translation at residue 3; this likely reflects a read error, and the protein shown comes from translating the DNA. This sequence joins TRGV3 and TRGJ1 or TRGJ2. As TCRdb names no J gene, one was assigned here on the basis of a DNA match to germline. This CDR3 has 12 amino acids. Germline-derived CDR1 and CDR2 are VTNTFY and YDVSTARD (reference sequence). CDR3: CANWSHPGEKLF. CDR3 in DNA: TGTGCCAACTGGTCTCACCCTGGGGAGAAACTCTTT.

Notes on this clone: The TCRdb record carries a much larger clone's protein, which differs from this DNA's translation at residue 12; a read error is the likely cause, and the protein listed here is the DNA translation. The rearrangement joins TRGV9 to TRGJP. The J gene, absent from TCRdb, was called here by matching the DNA to germline. The CDR3 runs to 17 residues. Germline values: CDR1 GITISATS, CDR2 ISYDGTV (reference sequence). CDR3 in amino acids: CALWEAPSQLGRKIKVF. The CDR3 coding sequence is TGTGCCTTGTGGGAGGCGCCTTCCCAGTTGGGCAGAAAAATCAAGGTATTT.

This clone turned up a few times. The protein TCRdb lists belongs to a much larger clone and differs from this DNA's translation at residue 13, which points to a read error; the protein shown is made from the DNA. The V and J genes are TRGV4 and TRGJ1 or TRGJ2. The J gene comes from matching the DNA to germline here; TCRdb lacks it. Looked up from germline, CDR1 is EGSTGY and CDR2 is YDSYTSSV. The CDR3 has 17 residues. The CDR3, as DNA: TGTGCCACCTCGGAAGTGAGTAAGAGCGAGAATTATAATAAGAAACTCTTT. It yields the protein CATSEVSKSENYNKKLF.

This clone was seen ten or more times. The protein recorded in TCRdb matches a much larger clone and deviates from this DNA's translation at residue 5, suggesting a read error; the protein here is obtained by translating the DNA. J is TRGJP and V is TRGV9. Here the J gene was assigned by germline matching of the DNA, as TCRdb has none. With 5 bases clipped from V and 5 bases from J, the junction kept 9 bases outside the gene matches. Germline V CDR1 and CDR2: GITISATS, ISYDGTV (reference sequence). The CDR3 consists of 17 residues. The chain's CDR3 is CALWGVHKELGKKIKVF. In DNA form, the CDR3 reads TGTGCCTTGTGGGGGGTCCATAAAGAGTTGGGCAAAAAAATCAAGGTATTT.

This clone occurred a few times. The TCRdb protein, from a much larger clone, departs from this DNA's translation at residue 4, likely by read error; the protein shown derives from the DNA. The rearrangement joins TRGV4 to TRGJ1 or TRGJ2. TCRdb records no J gene; here it was assigned by comparing the DNA to germline. Germline V gene lookup returns CDR1 EGSTGY and CDR2 YDSYTSSV. The CDR3 loop spans 12 amino acids. Here the CDR3 DNA reads TGTGCCACCAGGGATGTTAACTATAAGAAACTCTTT. This codes for CATRDVNYKKLF.

This clone was seen a few times. TCRdb records a much larger clone's protein for this DNA, with a difference at residue 6 that likely arises from a read error; the protein given is the translation of the DNA. This chain links TRGV5 with TRGJ1 or TRGJ2. The ends lost 6 bases at V and 9 bases at J; junction bases unmatched: 5. This CDR3 region has 10 residues. The germline CDR1 and CDR2 sequences are VINAFY and YDVSNSKD. DNA for the CDR3: TGTGCCACCTGGTCTCGTAAGAAACTCTTT. It yields the protein CATWSRKKLF.

This clone came up many times. The protein recorded in TCRdb matches a much larger clone and deviates from this DNA's translation at residue 11, suggesting a read error; the protein here is obtained by translating the DNA. The gene calls are TRGV9 and TRGJ1 or TRGJ2. The J gene is absent in TCRdb and was assigned here via DNA matching to germline. The germline CDR1 and CDR2 sequences are GITISATS and ISYDGTV (reference sequence). The CDR3 loop spans 15 amino acids. The CDR3 nucleotides read TGTGCCTTGTGGGAGGCTCATCCTAATTATCATAAGAAACTCTTT. Protein product: CALWEAHPNYHKKLF.

The sample holds a few counts of this clone. TCRdb records a much larger clone's protein for this DNA, with a difference at residue 2 that likely arises from a read error; the protein given is the translation of the DNA. The V gene is TRGV9, the J gene TRGJ1 or TRGJ2. The CDR3 runs to 13 residues. Germline V gives CDR1 GITISATS, CDR2 ISYDGTV (reference sequence). The CDR3 sequence is CTLWEGGYYKKLF. The CDR3, as DNA: TGTACCTTGTGGGAGGGTGGTTATTATAAGAAACTCTTT.

This clone was counted at least ten times. It is likely a read error: a sequence one base away is far more abundant. The sample has other DNA sequences that encode this CDR3 too. The V call is TRGV9, the J call TRGJ1 or TRGJ2. TCRdb lists no J gene, so it was determined here by aligning the DNA to germline. Germline CDR1 and CDR2: GITISATS and ISYDGTV (reference sequence). The CDR3 spans 11 residues. The DNA for the CDR3 is TGTGCCCTGTGGGAGGTACCTAAGAAACTCTTT. Protein: CALWEVPKKLF.

This clone was found a few times. The rearrangement uses TRGV4 and TRGJ1 or TRGJ2. The J gene was missing in TCRdb and was found by matching the end of the DNA to germline. Germline trimming cut 6 bases from V and 5 bases from J; bases unmatched to any gene: 10. Per germline, CDR1 EGSTGY and CDR2 YDSYTSSV. There are 13 residues in the CDR3. CDR3 protein: CATWMGQHYKKLF. The DNA for the CDR3 is TGTGCCACCTGGATGGGCCAACATTATAAGAAACTCTTT.

This clone was seen only a few times. The TCRdb record carries a much larger clone's protein, which differs from this DNA's translation at residue 7; a read error is the likely cause, and the protein listed here is the DNA translation. This chain joins TRGV9 and TRGJP. Here the J gene was assigned by germline matching of the DNA, as TCRdb has none. The CDR3 totals 18 residues. With 0 bases clipped from V and 4 bases from J, the junction kept 6 bases outside the gene matches. CDR1 is GITISATS and CDR2 is ISYDGTV in the germline V gene (reference sequence). The chain's CDR3 is CALWEVFPQELGKKIKVF. CDR3 bases: TGTGCCTTGTGGGAGGTGTTCCCTCAAGAGTTGGGCAAAAAAATCAAGGTATTT.

This clone was recorded many times. The TCRdb record carries a much larger clone's protein, which differs from this DNA's translation at residue 9; a read error is the likely cause, and the protein listed here is the DNA translation. The chain couples TRGV9 to TRGJ1 or TRGJ2. TCRdb gives no J gene; it was assigned here by matching the DNA to germline. Germline V gene lookup returns CDR1 GITISATS and CDR2 ISYDGTV (reference sequence). The CDR3 covers 13 residues. The CDR3 DNA reads TGTGCCTTGTGGGAGGGTGGTTATCATAAGAAACTCTTT. This sequence encodes CALWEGGYHKKLF.

This clone occurred a few times. Translating this DNA gives a protein that differs at residue 18 from the TCRdb one, which belongs to a much larger clone; a read error is likely, and the protein shown is this translation. J gene calling gave no result, while the V gene is TRGV9. CDR1 is GITISATS, CDR2 ISYDGTV, per germline (reference sequence). The CDR3 runs 20 residues. CDR3 sequence (DNA): TGTGCCTTGTGGGAGGTGTCTCAAGTTGGTAGAGAGTTGGGCAAAAAAATCAGGGTATTT. Translated: CALWEVSQVGRELGKKIRVF.